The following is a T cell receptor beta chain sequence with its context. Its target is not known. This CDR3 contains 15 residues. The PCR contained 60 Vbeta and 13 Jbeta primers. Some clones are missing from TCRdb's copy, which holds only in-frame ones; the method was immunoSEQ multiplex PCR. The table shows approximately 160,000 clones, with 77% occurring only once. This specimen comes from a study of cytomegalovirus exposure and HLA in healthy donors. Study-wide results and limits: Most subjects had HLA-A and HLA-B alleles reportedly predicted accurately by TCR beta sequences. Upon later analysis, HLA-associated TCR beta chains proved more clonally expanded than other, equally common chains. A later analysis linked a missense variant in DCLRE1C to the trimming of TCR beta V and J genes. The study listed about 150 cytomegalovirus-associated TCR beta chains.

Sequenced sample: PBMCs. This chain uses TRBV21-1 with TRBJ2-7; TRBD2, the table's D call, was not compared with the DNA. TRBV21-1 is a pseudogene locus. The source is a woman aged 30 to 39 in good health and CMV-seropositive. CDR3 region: CASSLFTSGRCEQYF. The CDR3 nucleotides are TGTGCCAGCTCCTTATTTACTAGCGGGCGATGCGAGCAGTACTTC.